Shown below are 18 T cell receptor beta chains from a single sample sequenced in a study of blood T cells in healthy people across ages. With a J-beta primer mix and a sample-barcoded 5' primer, a second PCR ran 7 to 11 cycles. TCRdb itself ran the 5' RACE reads through MiXCR, one entry per CDR3 protein. The sample includes approximately 1.5 million distinct CDR3 sequences, approximately 43% of them seen just once. The specimen was blood. The receptors originated from a woman aged 18-29 years in good health.

This clonotype appeared a few times. This chain joins TRBV20-1 and TRBJ2-7; a weak D match, TRBD2 (6 bases). Deletions cut 1 base from V and 0 bases from J, with 13 bases between. The CDR3 has 15 residues. Germline V CDR1 and CDR2: DFQATT, SNEGSKA (reference sequence). The CDR3 sequence is CSARVGGIPSYEQYF. The CDR3 nucleotides read TGCAGTGCTAGAGTTGGCGGGATTCCCTCCTACGAGCAGTACTTC.

The chain is built from TRBV27 and TRBJ2-1; 8 bases are shared with TRBD1. Germline V gives CDR1 MNHEY, CDR2 SMNVEV (reference sequence). This CDR3 has 11 residues. With 7 bases clipped from V and 8 bases from J, the junction kept 1 base outside the gene matches. The chain's CDR3 is CASTGGHEQFF. In DNA form, the CDR3 reads TGTGCCAGCACAGGGGGCCATGAGCAGTTCTTC.

V and J are TRBV12-3 or TRBV12-4 and TRBJ2-3, with 8 bases matching TRBD2. Trimming cost V 3 bases and J 5 bases; bases outside gene matches: 10. The CDR3 is 16 residues long. CDR3 sequence reads: CASSLPPGGPRDTQYF. Here the CDR3 DNA reads TGTGCCAGCAGTTTGCCCCCGGGAGGGCCGAGAGATACGCAGTATTTT.

V gene TRBV12-3 or TRBV12-4 combines with J gene TRBJ2-5; D could derive from TRBD1 or TRBD2 (5 bases each). The CDR3 runs 13 residues. V was shortened by 5 bases and J by 11 bases, with 18 bases between the two germline ends. The CDR3 DNA is TGTGCCAGCAGTCTCGGGACCGCGTTTGTGCAGTACTTC. Translated: CASSLGTAFVQYF.

V and J are TRBV10-3 and TRBJ1-6; no definite D call. This CDR3 contains 14 residues. Germline CDR1 reads ENHRY; CDR2 reads SYGVKD. V shed 4 bases and J shed 7 bases, with 11 bases lying between them. The CDR3 coding sequence is TGTGCCATCAGTGTACGGGCGGTAAATTCACCCCTCCACTTT. It encodes CAISVRAVNSPLHF.

A few counts support this clonotype. V is TRBV7-2 and J is TRBJ2-5, with D unresolved. With 2 bases removed from V and 1 base from J, the gap between germline ends came to 14 bases. The CDR3 has 16 residues. Germline CDR1 reads SGHTA; CDR2 reads FQGNSA. The CDR3 protein is CASSLIMGMSQETQYF. The CDR3 DNA follows: TGTGCCAGCAGCTTAATCATGGGCATGAGCCAAGAGACCCAGTACTTC.

The rearrangement links TRBV20-1 to TRBJ2-3, with 14 bases matching TRBD2. Germline V lookup: CDR1 DFQATT, CDR2 SNEGSKA (reference sequence). Trimming removed 5 bases from V and 4 bases from J; junction bases left unmatched: 5. The CDR3 is made up of 15 amino acids. The CDR3 sequence is CSAGLAGGVADTQYF. DNA for the CDR3: TGCAGTGCTGGACTAGCGGGAGGAGTTGCAGATACGCAGTATTTT.

CDR3 protein: CASSLVGGWAFF. As DNA, the CDR3 is TGTGCCAGCAGTTTAGTCGGGGGGTGGGCTTTCTTT. This chain links TRBV12-3 or TRBV12-4 with TRBJ1-1, with a tentative D call TRBD1 (5 bases). Deletions cut 1 base from V and 11 bases from J, with 11 bases between. The CDR3 sequence is 12 residues long.

This clonotype has more than one count but fewer than ten. The gene calls are TRBV5-1 and TRBJ2-1; the D call may be TRBD1 or TRBD2 (6 bases each). Per germline, CDR1 SGHRS and CDR2 YFSETQ. The CDR3 has 16 amino acids. V gave up 2 bases and J gave up 3 bases, with 15 bases separating them. CDR3 in DNA: TGCGCCAGCAGCTTACAAGCGGGCAGGGGCTACAATGAGCAGTTCTTC. Encoded protein: CASSLQAGRGYNEQFF.

The chain uses TRBV27 and TRBJ2-7, with D uncertain. In germline, CDR1 is MNHEY, CDR2 SMNVEV (reference sequence). The CDR3 extends over 12 amino acids. Between the trimmed V and J ends, which lost 2 bases and 7 bases, there was a span of 9 bases. The chain's CDR3 is CASSLNGWEQYF. The DNA of the CDR3 is TGTGCCAGCAGTTTAAACGGGTGGGAGCAGTACTTC.

The gene calls are TRBV4-1 and TRBJ2-3, with D tentatively TRBD1 or TRBD2 (5 bases each). Germline values: CDR1 MGHRA, CDR2 YSYEKL. The CDR3 covers 14 residues. V lost 4 bases and J 5 bases, leaving 13 bases between the germline ends. The CDR3 reads CASSPLGVRDTQYF. In DNA, the CDR3 is TGCGCCAGCAGCCCCCTGGGGGTAAGAGATACGCAGTATTTT.

The rearrangement links TRBV7-8 to TRBJ2-5; possible D gene TRBD2, 5 bases. The CDR3 has 14 residues. Germline V lookup: CDR1 SGHVS, CDR2 FQNEAQ. V lost 5 bases and J 11 bases, leaving 21 bases between the germline ends. CDR3 residues: CASSHHSRPGEQYF. In DNA form, the CDR3 reads TGTGCCAGCAGCCACCACTCTCGTCCCGGGGAGCAGTACTTC.

This clonotype was counted between two and nine times. The genes are TRBV20-1 and TRBJ2-5; tentative D call: TRBD2 (5 bases). Germline values: CDR1 DFQATT, CDR2 SNEGSKA (reference sequence). V lost 3 bases, J lost 2 bases, and 10 bases lay in between. The CDR3 is made up of 13 amino acids. The CDR3 reads CSASGRGQETQYF. Here the CDR3 DNA reads TGCAGTGCTAGTGGGCGAGGGCAAGAGACCCAGTACTTC.

The V gene is TRBV7-2, the J gene TRBJ2-3; 10 bases agree with TRBD2. CDR1 is SGHTA, CDR2 FQGNSA, per germline. CDR3 length equals 19 residues. V lost 5 bases and J lost 3; bases outside the gene matches: 17. As DNA, the CDR3 is TGTGCCAGCAGCCTCAGAGCGGGGGGGCTTCATAGTTTTACAGATACGCAGTATTTT. Translation gives CASSLRAGGLHSFTDTQYF.

The chain combines TRBV6-6 with TRBJ2-5, with TRBD2 as a possible D gene (5 bases). Germline CDR1 is MNHNY and CDR2 is SVGAGI (reference sequence). CDR3 length: 13 residues. Trimming removed 2 bases at V and 5 bases at J, with 9 bases between. The chain's CDR3 is CASSYSGSETQYF. Here the CDR3 DNA reads TGTGCCAGCAGTTACAGCGGCAGTGAGACCCAGTACTTC.

This clonotype turned up a few times. The chain combines TRBV29-1 with TRBJ2-3; D may be TRBD2 (6 bases). V lost 4 bases to trimming and J lost 0 bases, with 11 bases between them. This CDR3 has 14 amino acids. Germline V gives CDR1 SQVTM, CDR2 ANQGSEA. CDR3 sequence (DNA): TGCAGCGTTGTCGGGAGATCTAGCACAGATACGCAGTATTTT. As protein: CSVVGRSSTDTQYF.

The J gene is TRBJ2-5, the V gene TRBV6-5; TRBD1 agrees at 9 bases. This CDR3 region has 16 residues. J lost 11 bases, V lost 7 bases, and 20 bases had no gene match. Germline V gives CDR1 MNHEY, CDR2 SVGAGI. In DNA, the CDR3 is TGTGCCAGCACCTTGATGGGACAGGGAGGTGAAAATGAGCAGTACTTC. This translates into CASTLMGQGGENEQYF.

This clonotype was counted a few times. This sequence joins TRBV27 and TRBJ2-1; D unclear. V was cut by 4 bases and J by 0 bases, with 10 bases left in between. The CDR3 spans 15 residues. Germline values: CDR1 MNHEY, CDR2 SMNVEV (reference sequence). CDR3 in DNA: TGTGCCAGCAGTTACGACTGGAGCTCCTACAATGAGCAGTTCTTC. Residues: CASSYDWSSYNEQFF.